The clone carrying this T cell receptor beta chain turned up a few times. There are 13 residues in the CDR3. Deletions cut 8 bases from V and 7 bases from J, with 18 bases between. Germline CDR1 is SGHNT and CDR2 is YENEEA. The method was immunoSEQ multiplex PCR; TCRdb's version includes in-frame clones alone and lacks a portion of them. The repertoire has about 540,000 clones, approximately 78% of them found once; the top ten carry 0.013%. This sample stems from a study of shared T cell receptors in the human thymus. These records were also assigned to another study, of human thymus T cells. From that study: Resections removed during corrective heart surgery provided the thymus tissue used. Thymic and blood repertoires appeared to carry a bias in their V and J gene usage.

Source material: thymocytes. This clonotype was sampled from a boy under two years old with a congenital heart defect. V gene TRBV11-3 combines with J gene TRBJ2-7; D is perhaps TRBD2 (6 bases). The CDR3 spells CASGGAGPLEQYF. The CDR3, as DNA: TGTGCCAGCGGGGGAGCGGGCCCTTTGGAGCAGTACTTC. Full variable domain (missing parts from reference TRBV11-3 and TRBJ2-7): EAGVVQSPRYKIIEKKQPVAFWCNPISGHNTLYWYLQNLGQGPELLIRYENEEAVDDSQLPKDRFSAERLKGVDSTLKIQPAELGDSAVYLCASGGAGPLEQYFGPGTRLTVT.